In its sample, the clone carrying this T cell receptor beta chain was seen a few times. Its antigen is as yet unknown. The data were taken from a study of T cells in Graves' hyperthyroidism and ophthalmopathy. On the study more broadly: Any treatment followed the collection of peripheral blood at initial diagnosis. Study-wide results and limits: In simple terms, a model built on 13 V-J features told ophthalmopathy apart from stable hyperthyroidism.

Germline lookup yields CDR1 GTSNPN and CDR2 SVGIG (reference sequence). There are 15 residues in the CDR3. The J segment lost 3 bases and the V segment lost 2 bases, leaving 5 bases of the junction unmatched. The investigators amplified TCR beta CDR3 regions from RNA transcripts. An initial round of RT-PCR targeting the TCR CDR3 relied on the HTBI primer set. TCRdb independently ran MiXCR on the multiplex PCR reads; one entry per CDR3 protein. This table holds fewer than 650,000 distinct CDR3 sequences, around 15% found once. Ophthalmopathy in the patients scored at least 3 on Clinical Activity Score and at least 4 on NOSPECS grade, lasting under 3 months.

The sequence derives from a woman in her thirties or forties with Graves' ophthalmopathy. The rearrangement joins TRBV30 to TRBJ1-3, with TRBD1 matching over 9 bases. Material for sequencing was blood. The CDR3, as DNA: TGTGCCTGGAGTTCCGGGACAGGGTTTGGAAACACCATATATTTT. Translating it yields CAWSSGTGFGNTIYF. Filled out from reference TRBV30 and TRBJ1-3, the complete variable domain reads SQTIHQWPATLVQPVGSPLSLECTVEGTSNPNLYWYRQAAGRGLQLLFYSVGIGQISSEVPQNLSASRPQDRQFILSSKKLLLSDSGFYLCAWSSGTGFGNTIYFGEGSWLTVV.